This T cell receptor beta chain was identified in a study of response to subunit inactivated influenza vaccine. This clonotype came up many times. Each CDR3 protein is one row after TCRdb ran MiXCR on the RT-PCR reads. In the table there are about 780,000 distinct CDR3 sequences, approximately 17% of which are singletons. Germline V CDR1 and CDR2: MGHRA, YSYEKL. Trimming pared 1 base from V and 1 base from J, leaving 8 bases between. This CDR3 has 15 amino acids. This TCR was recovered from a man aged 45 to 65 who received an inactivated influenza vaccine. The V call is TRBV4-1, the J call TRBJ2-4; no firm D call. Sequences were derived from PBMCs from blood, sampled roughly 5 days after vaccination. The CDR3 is CASSQGYLAKNIQYF. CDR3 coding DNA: TGCGCCAGCAGCCAAGGCTACCTGGCCAAAAACATTCAGTACTTC.